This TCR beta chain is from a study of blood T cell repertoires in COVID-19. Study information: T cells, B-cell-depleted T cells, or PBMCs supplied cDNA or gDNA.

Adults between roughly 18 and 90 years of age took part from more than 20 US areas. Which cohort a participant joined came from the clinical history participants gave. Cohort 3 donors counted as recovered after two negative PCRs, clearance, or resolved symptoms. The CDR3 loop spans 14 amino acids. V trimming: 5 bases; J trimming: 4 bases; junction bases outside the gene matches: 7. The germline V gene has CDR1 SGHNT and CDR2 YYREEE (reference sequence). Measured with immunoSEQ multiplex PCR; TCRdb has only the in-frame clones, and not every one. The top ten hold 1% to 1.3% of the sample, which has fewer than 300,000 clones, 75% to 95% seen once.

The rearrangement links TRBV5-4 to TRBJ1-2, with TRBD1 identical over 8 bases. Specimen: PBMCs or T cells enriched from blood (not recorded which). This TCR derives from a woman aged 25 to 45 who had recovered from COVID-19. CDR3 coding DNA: TGTGCCAGCAGTCTGGACAGGGCTCTCTATGGCTACACCTTC. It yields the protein CASSLDRALYGYTF.